Presented here are 23 T cell receptor beta chains from one specimen sequenced in a study of post-analysis software for immune sequencing data. General study findings and limits: About five TRBV segments were more frequent in patients than controls; TRBV5-6, TRBV5-1 and TRBV20-1 belonged to this group.

TCR beta cDNA libraries had unique molecular identifiers. TCRdb reprocessed the PCR reads with MiXCR, giving one entry per CDR3 protein. Of hundreds of thousands of distinct CDR3 sequences in the sample, 30% were seen once. The antigens of these receptors remain unknown. Sample: blood. These receptors were collected from a girl between 10 and 17 years old with multiple sclerosis.

This clonotype occurred a few times. The chain joins TRBV7-2 to TRBJ2-5; 9 bases are a match to TRBD2. Germline V gene lookup returns CDR1 SGHTA and CDR2 FQGNSA. The CDR3 is 14 amino acids. J gave up 5 bases and V 5 bases, and 6 bases lay outside the gene matches. The DNA for the CDR3 is TGTGCCAGCAGCATTAGCGGGGGAGCGGAGACCCAGTACTTC. Encoded protein: CASSISGGAETQYF.

A note on this clonotype: A much larger clone lies a single base off, so this may be a read error. The rearrangement uses TRBV28 and TRBJ2-5; a possible D gene is TRBD1 (6 bases). The J call could be wrong; TRBJ2-7 is a better fit for the DNA end. Germline V gene data show CDR1 as MDHEN and CDR2 as SYDVKM. This CDR3 spans 13 amino acids. DNA of the CDR3: TGTGCCAGCAGGTTAGCGTGGGACAACGAGCAGTACTTC. As protein: CASRLAWDNEQYF.

This clonotype is a singleton in its sample. The V call is TRBV7-2, the J call TRBJ1-3; D is ambiguous. Germline V gene sequence: CDR1 SGHTA, CDR2 FQGNSA. The CDR3 length is 14 residues. The V gene lost 3 bases and the J gene lost 8 bases, with 14 bases spanning the gap. CDR3 residues: CASSLGRVLDTIYF. CDR3 in DNA: TGTGCCAGCAGCTTGGGTCGTGTTCTTGACACCATATATTTT.

The chain is built from TRBV3-1 and TRBJ2-3; 8 bases are shared with TRBD1. Trimming at V came to 6 bases and at J to 9 bases, leaving 5 bases not matched to a gene. The V gene's germline CDR1 is LGHDT and CDR2 YNNKEL (reference sequence). CDR3 length: 12 amino acids. The CDR3 DNA reads as TGTGCCAGCAGTCACACAGGGGGGACGCAGTATTTT. It translates to CASSHTGGTQYF.

For this clonotype: A clone one base away is much larger, so this may be a read error. The J gene is TRBJ2-3, the V gene TRBV15; TRBD2 might be the D (5 bases). Germline CDR1 LNHNV, CDR2 YYDKDF (reference sequence). This CDR3 contains 16 residues. V lost 0 bases and J lost 5, with 15 bases in between. The CDR3 protein is CATSRDHEGPIDTQYF. The CDR3, as DNA: TGTGCCACCAGCAGAGATCATGAGGGTCCCATAGATACGCAGTATTTT.

This clonotype was recorded a few times. This chain links TRBV4-1 with TRBJ2-1; D unclear. The germline V gene has CDR1 MGHRA and CDR2 YSYEKL. Trimming shortened V by 4 bases and J by 5 bases, and 12 bases separated the two germline ends. The CDR3 has 14 residues. CDR3 nucleotides: TGCGCCAGCAGCCCACCCACCAACAACAATGAGCAGTTCTTC. This sequence encodes CASSPPTNNNEQFF.

In its sample, this clonotype was seen once. The genes are TRBV25-1 and TRBJ1-2, with D maybe TRBD1 (5 bases). With 3 bases removed from V and 6 bases from J, the gap between germline ends came to 8 bases. Germline V gene data show CDR1 as MGHDK and CDR2 as SYGVNS. The CDR3 sequence is 12 residues long. The CDR3 DNA reads TGTGCCAGCAGTGAGTCGACAGATGGCTACACCTTC. Translated, it gives CASSESTDGYTF.

This clonotype occurred a few times. J is TRBJ1-2 and V is TRBV29-1; a weak D match, TRBD1 (6 bases). The CDR3 runs 13 residues. Trimming took 7 bases from V and 5 from J, leaving 17 bases between them. Germline lookup yields CDR1 SQVTM and CDR2 ANQGSEA. The CDR3 DNA reads as TGCAGCGCCGACCTCAGGGGCTCGTATGGCTACACCTTC. Protein: CSADLRGSYGYTF. The variable domain in full, completed from reference TRBV29-1 and TRBJ1-2, reads SAVISQKPSRDICQRGTSLTIQCQVDSQVTMMFWYRQQPGQSLTLIATANQGSEATYESGFVIDKFPISRPNLTFSTLTVSNMSPEDSSIYLCSADLRGSYGYTFGSGTRLTVV.

This clonotype has a handful of counts. The chain links TRBV4-3 to TRBJ1-2; D gene ambiguous. The germline V gene encodes CDR1 LGHNA and CDR2 YSLEER. This CDR3 has 15 residues. V lost 0 bases, J lost 5 bases, and 13 bases lay in between. CDR3 amino acids: CASSQDGRAPYGYTF. CDR3 DNA sequence: TGCGCCAGCAGCCAAGATGGTAGGGCTCCTTATGGCTACACCTTC.

The rearrangement joins TRBV7-9 to TRBJ2-3; D is undetermined. The ends were cut back, 5 bases at V and 0 bases at J, with 12 bases in the middle. Germline CDR1 is SEHNR and CDR2 is FQNEAQ (reference sequence). This CDR3 is built from 15 residues. The CDR3 loop reads CASSNDVPSTDTQYF. The CDR3, as DNA: TGTGCCAGCAGCAACGACGTACCTAGCACAGATACGCAGTATTTT.

The rearrangement links TRBV2 to TRBJ1-2; tentatively, D is TRBD1 (6 bases). From germline, CDR1 is SNHLY and CDR2 FYNNEI. CDR3 size: 14 residues. V lost 7 bases, J lost 0 bases, and 12 bases lay in between. CDR3 region: CASNRDGPNYGYTF. Here the CDR3 DNA reads TGTGCCAGCAACAGGGACGGCCCTAACTATGGCTACACCTTC.

The V call is TRBV21-1, the J call TRBJ1-5; the table gives TRBD1 as D, unverified against the DNA. TRBV21-1 is reported as a pseudogene. The CDR3 loop spans 19 amino acids. CDR3 sequence reads: CASSNPEDREVGGHQPQHF. CDR3 coding DNA: TGTGCCAGCAGCAACCCCGAGGACAGGGAGGTGGGGGGCCATCAGCCCCAGCATTTT.

The rearrangement joins TRBV28 to TRBJ2-5; D is undetermined. Germline V gene sequence: CDR1 MDHEN, CDR2 SYDVKM. V was pared by 7 bases and J by 4 bases, with 10 bases between. This CDR3 is 12 amino acids long. The CDR3 loop reads CASTSFGETQYF. In nucleotides, the CDR3 is TGTGCCAGCACGTCGTTTGGAGAGACCCAGTACTTC.

The gene calls are TRBV20-1 and TRBJ1-1; D is perhaps TRBD1 (6 bases). The CDR3 loop spans 14 amino acids. V was clipped by 6 bases and J by 6 bases, with 20 bases between them. Germline CDR1 and CDR2: DFQATT and SNEGSKA (reference sequence). The CDR3 protein is CSAPRPGARSEAFF. The CDR3 DNA is TGCAGTGCCCCACGTCCGGGGGCTCGGTCTGAAGCTTTCTTT.

V usage is TRBV5-5 and J usage is TRBJ2-5; D unclear. Per the germline V gene, CDR1 is SGHKS and CDR2 is YYEKEE (reference sequence). V was cut by 3 bases and J by 4 bases, with 16 bases left in between. The CDR3 length is 15 residues. CDR3 nucleotides: TGTGCCAGCAGCTGGGGTCAGATCGCTGGAGAGACCCAGTACTTC. Amino acids: CASSWGQIAGETQYF.

The chain is built from TRBV25-1 and TRBJ2-1; 8 bases are a match to TRBD1. The V gene's germline CDR1 is MGHDK and CDR2 SYGVNS. The CDR3 runs to 17 residues. V lost 2 bases and J lost 8; bases outside the gene matches: 14. CDR3 region: CASSEKGKGQGADEQFF. The CDR3 region has the DNA TGTGCCAGCAGTGAAAAAGGGAAAGGACAGGGAGCTGATGAGCAGTTCTTC.

This clonotype came up once. The gene calls are TRBV5-1 and TRBJ2-5, with 10 bases that match TRBD1. This CDR3 comprises 17 residues. CDR1 is SGHRS and CDR2 is YFSETQ in the germline V gene. V dropped 0 bases and J dropped 5; count of bases not matched to a gene: 10. The CDR3 coding sequence is TGCGCCAGCAGCTTGGGGTTGACAGGGGGCACGTGGGAGACCCAGTACTTC. This codes for CASSLGLTGGTWETQYF.

V and J are TRBV28 and TRBJ1-1, with D hard to call. Germline-derived CDR1 and CDR2 are MDHEN and SYDVKM. The CDR3 spans 13 residues. The V end was cut by 3 bases, the J end by 6 bases, with 11 bases between. The CDR3 DNA reads as TGTGCCAGCAGTTTGGTTGGAGTAGCTGAAGCTTTCTTT. As protein: CASSLVGVAEAFF.

This clonotype was recorded once. The chain couples TRBV12-3 or TRBV12-4 to TRBJ1-1; no clear D. Trimming took 7 bases from V and 8 from J, leaving 11 bases between them. CDR3 length: 11 residues. The CDR3 here is CASTRTGEAFF. The CDR3 DNA reads as TGTGCCAGCACCCGGACCGGAGAAGCTTTCTTT.

This clonotype was counted only a few times. The chain uses TRBV20-1 and TRBJ2-7, with a weak D call TRBD1 (9 bases). Trimming stripped 6 bases from V and 3 bases from J, with 21 bases between. CDR1 and CDR2 from the germline V gene are DFQATT and SNEGSKA (reference sequence). The CDR3 has 15 residues. For the CDR3, the DNA is TGCAGTGCCCGAGGCGGGGGGACAGGGAACTACGAGCAGTACTTC. It is translated as CSARGGGTGNYEQYF.

A note on this clonotype: A clone one base away is much larger, so this may be a read error. The rearrangement joins TRBV9 to TRBJ2-1, with D uncertain. The germline gives CDR1 SGDLS, CDR2 YYNGEE. This CDR3 comprises 17 residues. Here the CDR3 DNA reads TGTGCCAGCAGCATAGATCTTCGGGTTGGCTCCCACAATGAGCAGTTCTTC. Its translation: CASSIDLRVGSHNEQFF.

The V gene is TRBV6-5, the J gene TRBJ2-1, with TRBD2 matching over 11 bases. The CDR3 runs 16 residues. V shed 6 bases and J 3 bases; nucleotides not matched to a gene: 7. CDR1 and CDR2 (germline): MNHEY, SVGAGI. In nucleotides, the CDR3 is TGTGCCAGCAGAACCTCTAGCGGGGGGCGCTACAATGAGCAGTTCTTC. This encodes CASRTSSGGRYNEQFF.

The rearrangement uses TRBV20-1 and TRBJ2-1; 7 bases line up with TRBD2. Germline V CDR1 and CDR2: DFQATT, SNEGSKA (reference sequence). The CDR3 is 14 residues long. The V segment lost 3 bases and the J segment 7 bases; nucleotides outside the gene matches: 9. CDR3 in DNA: TGCAGTGCTAGTGGGAGACTAGCACCTAATGAGCAGTTCTTC. This gives the protein CSASGRLAPNEQFF.